This section outlines one TCR beta chain sequence together with its context. The antigen is not known. These data come from a study of beta chain features in type 1 diabetes. Study-level points and caveats: Significant though moderate, a shortening of TCRB CDR3s appeared in all four CD4+ subsets of Type 1 diabetes patients.

Germline CDR1 and CDR2: SGHRS and YFSETQ. This CDR3 has 14 amino acids. Trimming removed 1 base at V and 5 bases at J, with 13 bases between. Every bit of the isolated RNA underwent reverse transcription, so sequencing read expressed TCRB transcripts. Profiled with immunoSEQ multiplex PCR; TCRdb holds only in-frame clones, not every one. The sample contains about 150,000 clones, under 13% of which appear only once. Sequences were obtained from central memory CD4+ T cells from blood. This chain uses TRBV5-1 with TRBJ2-7, with D perhaps matching TRBD1 (6 bases). The sequence was collected from a man aged 30-40 years with type 1 diabetes. In nucleotides, the CDR3 is TGCGCCAGCAGCTTGCTGGGGGCGGGCGACGAGCAGTACTTC. Protein sequence: CASSLLGAGDEQYF.